The entry below describes one TCR beta chain. The antigen remains undetermined. Germline and junction disagree at one end, which may indicate a read error. This entry comes from a study of CD8+CD57+ T cells in acquired aplastic anemia. Study-level information: DNA recovered from sorted CD4+ and CD8+ cells had a mean of around 3.2 ug. On average, healthy donors gave around 9.8 million reads for CD4+ cells. Regarding the study as a whole: Significant differences in CD8+ Simpson's diversity were not observed between patients and controls. Patients and controls shared 25 to 35 CD8+ CDR3 sequences, highly expressed in patients.

This CDR3 spans 14 amino acids. Germline CDR1 WNHNN, CDR2 SYGVQD (reference sequence). Researchers used genomic DNA as the template to profile TCR beta VDJ and CDR3. TCRdb re-called the reads through MiXCR, storing one row per CDR3 protein. The sample shows some 180,000 distinct CDR3 sequences, less than 55% of them seen only once. The material sequenced was sorted CD4+, CD8+, or CD8+CD57+ T cells (not recorded which) from PBMCs. This chain links TRBV10-1 with TRBJ2-7; 8 bases line up with TRBD2. This sequence originates from a human donor in good health. This CDR3 reads CASGDGGGPYEQYF. The CDR3 DNA is TGCGCCAGCGGTGACGGGGGGGGGCCCTACGAGCAGTACTTC.